These 22 T cell receptor beta chains were sequenced from one sample in a study of blood T cell repertoires in COVID-19. Repertoires were generated with immunoSEQ multiplex PCR, while TCRdb's copy carries only in-frame clones and drops some. The sample contains 200,000 to 300,000 clones, roughly 84% of which appear only once. The sequencing input was peripheral blood. The receptors come from a woman aged 40 to 50 who had recovered from COVID-19.

This clone was counted once. The chain uses TRBV12-2 and TRBJ2-7; no check of the table's D call, TRBD2, against the DNA was made. TRBV12-2 has pseudogene status. This CDR3 contains 18 residues. The CDR3, as DNA: TGTGCAAGTCGCTTAGGAAGAGAGGGCAGGAGAAGCTCCTACGAGCAGTACTTC. Its protein product is CASRLGREGRRSSYEQYF.

The chain joins TRBV5-4 to TRBJ1-4, with TRBD1 matching over 9 bases. Germline CDR1 is SGHNT and CDR2 is YYREEE (reference sequence). The CDR3 extends over 18 amino acids. With V trimmed by 0 bases and J by 7 bases, 13 bases remained unmatched. CDR3 region: CASSLAPTGGTRGEKLFF. The CDR3 DNA sequence: TGTGCCAGCAGCTTGGCCCCGACAGGGGGAACAAGGGGTGAAAAACTGTTTTTT. The variable domain in full, completed from reference TRBV5-4 and TRBJ1-4, reads ETGVTQSPTHLIKTRGQQVTLRCSSQSGHNTVSWYQQALGQGPQFIFQYYREEENGRGNFPPRFSGLQFPNYSSELNVNALELDDSALYLCASSLAPTGGTRGEKLFFGSGTQLSVL.

The genes are TRBV3-1 (or the pseudogene TRBV3-2) and TRBJ2-1; 7 nucleotides agree with TRBD2. The CDR3 has 15 residues. V lost 4 bases, J lost 4 bases, and 7 bases stayed unmatched. Germline V gives CDR1 LGHDT, CDR2 YNNKEL (reference sequence). The CDR3 spells CASSPDGRGYNEQFF. The CDR3 DNA follows: TGTGCCAGCAGCCCTGACGGGCGGGGGTACAATGAGCAGTTCTTC.

This clone has a single count. The chain is built from TRBV10-3 and TRBJ1-2, with a tentative D call TRBD1 (6 bases). Germline values: CDR1 ENHRY, CDR2 SYGVKD. V was cut by 9 bases and J by 1 base, with 18 bases left in between. CDR3 length: 15 residues. This chain's CDR3 is CAIHTGQAVNYGYTF. The CDR3 DNA follows: TGTGCCATACACACGGGACAAGCAGTTAACTATGGCTACACCTTC.

V gene TRBV5-1 combines with J gene TRBJ2-1; 10 bases match TRBD1. V shed 3 bases, J shed 8 bases, and the junction held 5 bases outside the gene matches. The CDR3 is made up of 14 amino acids. The V gene's germline CDR1 is SGHRS and CDR2 YFSETQ. This CDR3 is CASSSRQGAHEQFF. Here the CDR3 DNA reads TGCGCCAGCAGCTCTCGACAGGGGGCGCATGAGCAGTTCTTC.

The chain employs TRBV12-3 or TRBV12-4 and TRBJ1-1, with D perhaps TRBD1 (6 bases). V was clipped by 5 bases and J by 10 bases, with 14 bases between them. CDR3 length: 12 residues. CDR3 in DNA: TGTGCCAGCAGTGGGACCTCCAGGGGAGCTTTCTTT. Its protein is CASSGTSRGAFF.

The CDR3, as DNA: TGTGCCAGCGGGAGCTATAATTCACCCCTCCACTTT. Amino acid sequence: CASGSYNSPLHF. The chain uses TRBV28 and TRBJ1-6; D not certain. Germline CDR1 reads MDHEN; CDR2 reads SYDVKM. Trimming left V 8 bases short and J 3 bases short, with 5 bases between. CDR3 length: 12 residues.

The chain has TRBV3-1 (or the pseudogene TRBV3-2) and TRBJ2-1; the D gene is possibly TRBD2 (7 bases). Trimming pared 4 bases from V and 7 bases from J, leaving 17 bases between. There are 15 residues in the CDR3. CDR1 LGHDT and CDR2 YNNKEL come from the germline V gene (reference sequence). CDR3 region: CASSPLAGALNEQFF. CDR3 nucleotide sequence: TGTGCCAGCAGCCCGCTTGCGGGGGCACTTAATGAGCAGTTCTTC.

The rearrangement uses TRBV6-5 and TRBJ2-7; 11 bases map to TRBD2. The CDR3 extends over 15 amino acids. The junction had 7 bases not matched to a gene; V was cut back by 8 bases and J by 1 base. Germline values: CDR1 MNHEY, CDR2 SVGAGI. CDR3 in amino acids: CASPSGLADSYEQYF. The CDR3 DNA is TGTGCCAGCCCTTCGGGACTAGCGGATTCCTACGAGCAGTACTTC.

The chain carries TRBV3-1 (or the pseudogene TRBV3-2) and TRBJ1-1, with D perhaps matching TRBD1 (6 bases). Germline-derived CDR1 and CDR2 are LGHDT and YNNKEL (reference sequence). Trimming pared 0 bases from V and 5 bases from J, leaving 10 bases between. This CDR3 has 14 amino acids. The CDR3 protein is CASSQDGGLTEAFF. In nucleotides, the CDR3 is TGTGCCAGCAGCCAAGACGGGGGGCTGACTGAAGCTTTCTTT.

V and J are TRBV4-2 and TRBJ2-1, with 9 bases aligning to TRBD2. Germline lookup yields CDR1 LGHNA and CDR2 YNFKEQ. V gave up 3 bases and J gave up 0 bases; unmatched junction bases: 6. The CDR3 runs 17 residues. The CDR3 region is CASSHGDSGGSYNEQFF. In DNA, the CDR3 is TGTGCCAGCAGCCATGGAGATAGCGGGGGCTCCTACAATGAGCAGTTCTTC.

The chain employs TRBV3-1 (or the pseudogene TRBV3-2) and TRBJ1-4; 9 bases fit TRBD1. Losses at the gene ends were 4 bases for V and 6 bases for J; bases not matched to a gene: 3. CDR3 size: 14 residues. Germline CDR1 reads LGHDT; CDR2 reads YNNKEL (reference sequence). In nucleotides, the CDR3 is TGTGCCAGCAGCCCCTGGACAGGGGATGAAAAACTGTTTTTT. Translated, it gives CASSPWTGDEKLFF.

V is TRBV5-6 and J is TRBJ2-7; the match to TRBD1 covers 7 bases. The ends lost 3 bases at V and 3 bases at J; junction bases unmatched: 18. This CDR3 has 18 residues. CDR1 is SGHDT, CDR2 YYEEEE, per germline. The CDR3 here is CASSSRRLSGQIVYEQYF. The CDR3 DNA reads as TGTGCCAGCAGCTCGCGCAGACTGTCGGGACAGATAGTCTACGAGCAGTACTTC.

The chain links TRBV28 to TRBJ1-1, with TRBD1 identical over 8 bases. The CDR3 sequence is 13 residues long. Germline assignment: CDR1 MDHEN and CDR2 SYDVKM. The trim removed 6 bases at V and 4 bases at J, leaving 4 bases unmatched. The CDR3 region is CASSPGQGTEAFF. Written as DNA, the CDR3 is TGTGCCAGCAGCCCAGGACAGGGCACTGAAGCTTTCTTT. Supplemented by reference TRBV28 and TRBJ1-1, the full variable domain reads DVKVTQSSRYLVKRTGEKVFLECVQDMDHENMFWYRQDPGLGLRLIYFSYDVKMKEKGDIPEGYSVSREKKERFSLILESASTNQTSMYLCASSPGQGTEAFFGQGTRLTVV.

The rearrangement links TRBV18 to TRBJ1-5; perhaps TRBD1 as D (5 bases). The CDR3 is made up of 13 amino acids. The germline gives CDR1 KGHSH, CDR2 LQKENI. Trimming shortened V by 2 bases and J by 6 bases, and 8 bases separated the two germline ends. The CDR3 region is CASSPRGGQPQHF. In DNA form, the CDR3 reads TGTGCCAGCTCACCAAGGGGCGGTCAGCCCCAGCATTTT.

V usage is TRBV27 and J usage is TRBJ1-5, with 10 bases fitting TRBD1. J lost 0 bases, V lost 6 bases, and 11 bases had no gene match. Looked up from germline, CDR1 is MNHEY and CDR2 is SMNVEV (reference sequence). The CDR3 extends over 18 amino acids. The CDR3 is CASRSTGGPRYSNQPQHF. Written as DNA, the CDR3 is TGTGCCAGCAGATCGACAGGGGGCCCCCGATATAGCAATCAGCCCCAGCATTTT.

The rearrangement links TRBV5-4 to TRBJ1-6; perhaps TRBD1 as D (6 bases). V dropped 2 bases and J dropped 5 bases, with 8 bases sitting between them. Germline CDR1 SGHNT, CDR2 YYREEE (reference sequence). CDR3 length equals 14 residues. This chain's CDR3 is CASSFGQNNSPLHF. In nucleotides, the CDR3 is TGTGCCAGCAGCTTTGGACAGAATAATTCACCCCTCCACTTT.

The chain joins TRBV11-3 to TRBJ2-2; TRBD1 is a possible D gene (6 bases). Between the trimmed V and J ends, which lost 5 bases and 2 bases, there was a span of 12 bases. The CDR3 spans 15 residues. Germline V gene sequence: CDR1 SGHNT, CDR2 YENEEA. CDR3 bases: TGTGCCAGCAGCCTGGGGGCGACCAACACCGGGGAGCTGTTTTTT. Translating gives CASSLGATNTGELFF.

This clone was counted a single time. The genes are TRBV2 and TRBJ1-5; unclear D gene. CDR1 SNHLY and CDR2 FYNNEI come from the germline V gene. The CDR3 runs 14 residues. V shed 7 bases and J shed 3 bases, with 13 bases lying between them. The CDR3 region has the DNA TGTGCCAGCAATTGGAACAGCATCAATCAGCCCCAGCATTTT. This codes for CASNWNSINQPQHF.

This clone has only a few counts. The rearrangement uses TRBV18 and TRBJ1-5; D uncertain. This CDR3 comprises 13 residues. V lost 4 bases and J 4 bases, leaving 8 bases between the germline ends. Germline CDR1 reads KGHSH; CDR2 reads LQKENI. The CDR3 protein is CASSRSVNQPQHF. The DNA of the CDR3 is TGTGCCAGCTCACGGAGTGTTAATCAGCCCCAGCATTTT.

There are a few counts of this clone. Here the CDR3 reads CATSRETSYEQYF. The CDR3 nucleotides read TGTGCCACCAGCAGAGAAACGAGCTACGAGCAGTACTTC. This rearrangement joins TRBV15 to TRBJ2-7; D is undetermined. The ends were cut back, 0 bases at V and 3 bases at J, with 6 bases in the middle. CDR1 and CDR2 from the germline V gene are LNHNV and YYDKDF (reference sequence). This CDR3 is built from 13 residues. Combining the CDR3 with reference TRBV15 and TRBJ2-7 gives the whole variable domain DAMVIQNPRYQVTQFGKPVTLSCSQTLNHNVMYWYQQKSSQAPKLLFHYYDKDFNNEADTPDNFQSRRPNTSFCFLDIRSPGLGDTAMYLCATSRETSYEQYFGPGTRLTVT.

The chain joins TRBV9 to TRBJ2-2, with D uncertain. V dropped 0 bases and J dropped 3 bases, with 9 bases sitting between them. The germline gives CDR1 SGDLS, CDR2 YYNGEE. There are 15 residues in the CDR3. The CDR3 DNA is TGTGCCAGCAGCGTAGACACAACCTACACCGGGGAGCTGTTTTTT. Translated, it gives CASSVDTTYTGELFF.